This TCR beta chain was retrieved from a study of Ad26.COV2.S vaccination and SARS-CoV-2 variants. The treatment is: some 20 received Ad26.COV2.S at low or high dose, single or two shots; five or six received placebo; per-sample allocation not given. On day 63 after the first injection, vaccine and placebo recipients gave samples. This clone has a handful of counts. Profiled with immunoSEQ multiplex PCR; TCRdb holds only in-frame clones, not every one. The sample contains around 320,000 clones, around 90% of which appear only once. The CDR3 has 11 residues. V lost 8 bases, J lost 2 bases, and 0 bases stayed unmatched. Germline V gene data show CDR1 as SNHLY and CDR2 as FYNNEI.

The sample consisted of peripheral blood, taken in a trial of Ad26.COV2.S vaccine versus placebo. The receptor was derived from a person aged 18-65 years who received the Ad26.COV2.S COVID-19 vaccine or a placebo. The chain joins TRBV2 to TRBJ2-7, with TRBD2 identical over 7 bases. CDR3 nucleotides: TGTGCCAGCGGACTAGCCTACGAGCAGTACTTC. Residues: CASGLAYEQYF.